This T cell receptor (beta chain) originates from a study of Graves' ophthalmopathy and Graves' hyperthyroidism. RNA transcripts yielded amplified TCR beta CDR3 regions. Second-round multiplex PCR came after a first-round RT-PCR that employed HTBI primers. TCRdb analysed the multiplex PCR reads with MiXCR anew, one entry per CDR3 protein. The sample records over a million distinct CDR3 sequences, about 38% being singletons. Eligible hyperthyroidism cases comprised new diagnoses of under 2 months' duration in individuals aged 18 to 65. The CDR3 contains 15 residues. Trimming stripped 3 bases from V and 4 bases from J, with 10 bases between.

This TCR came from an adult man with Graves' hyperthyroidism. The chain carries TRBV12-3 or TRBV12-4 and TRBJ2-6; maybe TRBD1 (5 bases). The sequenced sample consisted of peripheral blood or thyroid tissue (not recorded which). As DNA, the CDR3 is TGTGCCAGCAGTTTTGGGGCCTCAGGGGCCAACGTCCTGACTTTC. Its protein product is CASSFGASGANVLTF.